This T cell receptor (beta chain) derives from a study of graft-versus-host responses after intestinal transplantation. Study in general: Recipients had transplants, and these were multivisceral, liver-intestinal, or isolated intestinal. Every recipient had anti-thymocyte globulin induction and about three years of tacrolimus plus steroids.

A remark on this clone: Its antigen is still unknown.

General study results and limits: The marrow of recipients harbored GvH clones, and ileum or blood showed some of them first.

Trimming stripped 5 bases from V and 7 bases from J, with 17 bases between. Germline loops: CDR1 MNHEY, CDR2 SVGAGI. This CDR3 has 14 residues. Data came from immunoSEQ multiplex PCR; TCRdb stores just in-frame clones and leaves some out. This sample carries 100,000 to 140,000 clones, around 90% of them seen once, and the ten largest clones take over 0.6%. The sequenced sample was unstimulated CD4+ T cells sorted from spleen or lymph node cells, obtained before transplant. The J gene is TRBJ2-5, the V gene TRBV6-5; possibly TRBD1 or TRBD2 for D (5 bases each). The sequence derives from a human donor who was the organ donor for an intestinal transplant. CDR3 loop: CASSGATEGRTQYF. The CDR3 DNA follows: TGTGCCAGCAGTGGGGCGACTGAGGGGAGGACCCAGTACTTC.